This TCR beta chain emerged from a study of technical replicates of blood from several donors (dated by TCRdb to the late 2010s). Receptors were amplified or captured by the immunoSEQ multiplex PCR assay. Here the immuneACCESS table is served through TCRdb, limited to in-frame sequences with V and J called. Missing clones are a known gap in these copies; in checked studies unresolved V genes cover under half, and the rest lacks a known reason. The sample records 98,000 or so clones, 95% of which are singletons. The ten most abundant clones make up over 0.2% of the sample. This clone came up a few times. No cognate antigen has been identified for it. Within one base of it there is no much larger clone, and no base qualities were kept. Sequenced input: T cells isolated from PBMCs. The receptor comes from a human donor in good health.

In nucleotide form, the sequence is TGTGCCAGCAGCTTAGCCCTAGGAAGAACAGGGGCCTCGGGGACCCAGTACTTC. Its protein is CASSLALGRTGASGTQYF. Here the chain combines TRBV7-9 and TRBJ2-5; 7 of the junction bases match TRBD1. Trimming accounts for 0 bases at V and 7 bases at J, while the number of junction bases matched to no gene is 17. In the germline V gene (reference sequence), CDR1 corresponds to SEHNR and CDR2 to FQNEAQ. Taken from cysteine to phenylalanine, the CDR3 has 18 residues. Only the CDR3 DNA is retained, 54 bases long and in frame from the first base.